The 31 T cell receptor beta chains below come from one sample, sequenced in a study of regulatory and conventional T cells in RAG deficiency (dated by TCRdb to 2016 to 2017). The library was generated by the immunoSEQ multiplex PCR assay. TCRdb holds this immuneACCESS table with in-frame rearrangements only. Some clones are missing; in checked studies, unresolved V genes explain under half, and the rest has no known cause. Counted in this sample were around 25,000 clones; almost 96% of them appeared once. Together, the top ten hold 1% to 1.5% of the sample. Before genomic DNA extraction, conventional CD4+ T cells were isolated from blood as CD25-low CD127-high cells. This sample was also put to use in a study of regulatory T cells. As noted in the second study: For the multiplex PCR, 52 forward TRBV primers and 13 reverse TRBJ primers were used, and amplification bias was corrected with both assay-based and computational methods.

Source material: CD25- CD4+ T cells sorted from blood. Every receptor here comes from a human donor in good health.

The chain links TRBV13 to TRBJ2-2; 11 bases are a match to TRBD1. This CDR3 has 16 amino acids. The V gene end was trimmed by 4 bases and the J gene end by 4 bases; junction bases not matched to a gene: 5. Germline assignment: CDR1 PRHDT and CDR2 FYEKMQ (reference sequence). The DNA for the CDR3 is TGTGCCAGCAGCTCCCGGACAGGGGGCGGCACCGGGGAGCTGTTTTTT. It encodes CASSSRTGGGTGELFF.

This chain connects TRBV5-1 to TRBJ2-3, with 7 bases fitting TRBD2. V was clipped by 0 bases and J by 2 bases; unmatched bases: 9. From germline, CDR1 is SGHRS and CDR2 YFSETQ. The CDR3 extends over 17 amino acids. In nucleotides, the CDR3 is TGCGCCAGCAGCTTGGGGGCCTCCGGGACTAACACAGATACGCAGTATTTT. Translated: CASSLGASGTNTDTQYF.

This clone has only one observation. This chain connects TRBV25-1 to TRBJ1-5; D uncertain. Deletions cut 4 bases from V and 2 bases from J, with 9 bases between. The CDR3 loop spans 14 amino acids. The germline CDR1 and CDR2 sequences are MGHDK and SYGVNS. In DNA, the CDR3 is TGTGCCAGCAGTGTAGACATCGGCAATCAGCCCCAGCATTTT. Protein: CASSVDIGNQPQHF.

The chain uses TRBV5-1 and TRBJ2-1; TRBD2 aligns across 10 bases. The CDR3 totals 15 residues. The V gene end was trimmed by 7 bases and the J gene end by 8 bases; junction bases not matched to a gene: 12. The germline V gene encodes CDR1 SGHRS and CDR2 YFSETQ. This CDR3 is CASCPRSGGAYEQFF. In nucleotides, the CDR3 is TGCGCCAGCTGCCCGAGAAGCGGGGGGGCCTATGAGCAGTTCTTC.

This clone has only one observation. The chain couples TRBV30 to TRBJ2-7; TRBD2 is a possible D gene (5 bases). This CDR3 has 15 residues. CDR1 is GTSNPN and CDR2 is SVGIG in the germline V gene (reference sequence). V lost 3 bases and J 0 bases, leaving 15 bases between the germline ends. The CDR3 loop is CAWSLRALSSYEQYF. The CDR3 DNA is TGTGCCTGGAGCCTGCGGGCCCTGAGCTCCTACGAGCAGTACTTC.

For the CDR3, the DNA is TGTGCCAGCAGCTTCAGCGGGGGGCCGCTTGACAATGCTGAGCAGTTCTTC. Residues: CASSFSGGPLDNAEQFF. The genes are TRBV11-3 and TRBJ2-1; 9 nucleotides agree with TRBD2. CDR3 length equals 17 residues. V trimming: 3 bases; J trimming: 9 bases; junction bases outside the gene matches: 15. CDR1 is SGHNT and CDR2 is YENEEA in the germline V gene.

The V and J genes are TRBV5-1 and TRBJ2-7, with 14 bases lining up with TRBD2. V trimming: 4 bases; J trimming: 0 bases; junction bases outside the gene matches: 3. The CDR3 is 16 residues long. The V gene's germline CDR1 is SGHRS and CDR2 YFSETQ. CDR3 DNA sequence: TGCGCCAGCAGCCGGGGACTAGCGGGGGTCTCCTACGAGCAGTACTTC. This translates into CASSRGLAGVSYEQYF.

This chain links TRBV28 with TRBJ2-1, with 11 bases lining up with TRBD2. Germline CDR1 and CDR2: MDHEN and SYDVKM. The J segment lost 6 bases and the V segment lost 6 bases, leaving 4 bases of the junction unmatched. The CDR3 covers 14 residues. CDR3 coding DNA: TGTGCCAGCAGGGGACTAGCGGAGGTCAATGAGCAGTTCTTC. As protein: CASRGLAEVNEQFF. The full variable domain, with the rest looked up from reference TRBV28 and TRBJ2-1, is DVKVTQSSRYLVKRTGEKVFLECVQDMDHENMFWYRQDPGLGLRLIYFSYDVKMKEKGDIPEGYSVSREKKERFSLILESASTNQTSMYLCASRGLAEVNEQFFGPGTRLTVL.

The chain recombines TRBV5-4 with TRBJ1-6, with 7 bases aligning to TRBD1. Trimming took 0 bases from V and 6 from J; bases not matched to a gene: 6. This CDR3 has 16 residues. CDR1 is SGHNT and CDR2 is YYREEE in the germline V gene (reference sequence). CDR3 DNA: TGTGCCAGCAGCTTGGGGCAGGGGGGTACTAATTCACCCCTCCACTTT. Translation: CASSLGQGGTNSPLHF. The whole variable domain, remainder taken from reference TRBV5-4 and TRBJ1-6, is ETGVTQSPTHLIKTRGQQVTLRCSSQSGHNTVSWYQQALGQGPQFIFQYYREEENGRGNFPPRFSGLQFPNYSSELNVNALELDDSALYLCASSLGQGGTNSPLHFGNGTRLTVT.

The chain employs TRBV9 and TRBJ2-1, with D unclear. Looked up from germline, CDR1 is SGDLS and CDR2 is YYNGEE. The CDR3 length is 14 residues. Trimming removed 0 bases at V and 11 bases at J, with 15 bases between. DNA of the CDR3: TGTGCCAGCAGCGTAGACTTACCTAACGGTCAGCAGTTCTTC. Amino acids: CASSVDLPNGQQFF. Full variable domain (missing parts from reference TRBV9 and TRBJ2-1): DSGVTQTPKHLITATGQRVTLRCSPRSGDLSVYWYQQSLDQGLQFLIQYYNGEERAKGNILERFSAQQFPDLHSELNLSSLELGDSALYFCASSVDLPNGQQFFGPGTRLTVL.

This chain connects TRBV4-1 to TRBJ2-3; 9 bases agree with TRBD2. J lost 7 bases, V lost 4 bases, and 9 bases had no gene match. The germline CDR1 and CDR2 sequences are MGHRA and YSYEKL. The length of the CDR3 is 15 residues. The CDR3 bases are TGCGCCAGCAGCCTATTAGCGGGGGTCGCCAATACGCAGTATTTT. Translating gives CASSLLAGVANTQYF.

CDR3 sequence reads: CASSLEGGNTEAFF. CDR3 bases: TGTGCCAGCAGCTTGGAGGGAGGTAACACTGAAGCTTTCTTT. V and J are TRBV7-8 and TRBJ1-1; D is undetermined. Germline loops: CDR1 SGHVS, CDR2 FQNEAQ. Trimming cost V 3 bases and J 2 bases, with 10 bases left between them. The CDR3 is 14 amino acids.

V gene TRBV13 combines with J gene TRBJ2-5; 7 nucleotides match TRBD1. This CDR3 comprises 13 residues. V gave up 4 bases and J gave up 5 bases; unmatched junction bases: 4. The germline CDR1 and CDR2 sequences are PRHDT and FYEKMQ (reference sequence). The CDR3 reads CASSWGQSETQYF. CDR3 coding DNA: TGTGCCAGCAGCTGGGGACAGTCCGAGACCCAGTACTTC.

This clone was picked up one time. This chain uses TRBV4-1 with TRBJ1-2, with 8 bases matching TRBD1. This CDR3 spans 16 amino acids. In germline, CDR1 is MGHRA, CDR2 YSYEKL. V shed 3 bases and J 4 bases; nucleotides not matched to a gene: 10. The CDR3 here is CASSQTLTGAPYGYTF. CDR3 nucleotide sequence: TGCGCCAGCAGCCAGACACTGACAGGGGCGCCCTATGGCTACACCTTC.

Points on this clone: Other nucleotide sequences in the sample specify the same CDR3. The CDR3 loop is CASSPRGGLSYEQYF. The CDR3 DNA reads TGTGCCAGCAGCCCTAGGGGAGGCCTCTCCTACGAGCAGTACTTC. This chain connects TRBV28 to TRBJ2-7; perhaps TRBD2 as D (6 bases). Germline loops: CDR1 MDHEN, CDR2 SYDVKM. This CDR3 comprises 15 residues. The ends were cut back, 6 bases at V and 0 bases at J, with 15 bases in the middle. Variable domain in full (rest from reference TRBV28 and TRBJ2-7): DVKVTQSSRYLVKRTGEKVFLECVQDMDHENMFWYRQDPGLGLRLIYFSYDVKMKEKGDIPEGYSVSREKKERFSLILESASTNQTSMYLCASSPRGGLSYEQYFGPGTRLTVT.

This chain joins TRBV19 and TRBJ1-5; TRBD1 aligns across 7 bases. J was trimmed by 3 bases and V by 3 bases; bases with no gene match: 5. CDR1 and CDR2 from the germline V gene are LNHDA and SQIVND (reference sequence). The CDR3 length is 15 residues. Here the CDR3 reads CASSIGTVTNQPQHF. The CDR3 region has the DNA TGTGCCAGTAGTATTGGGACAGTAACCAATCAGCCCCAGCATTTT.

This chain joins TRBV6-6 and TRBJ2-3, with no clear D. CDR3 length: 13 amino acids. From germline, CDR1 is MNHNY and CDR2 SVGAGI (reference sequence). The germline V and J ends were trimmed by 7 bases and 3 bases, with 11 bases remaining between them. The CDR3 loop is CASIVAETDTQYF. The CDR3 DNA is TGTGCCAGCATAGTGGCGGAAACAGATACGCAGTATTTT.

The gene calls are TRBV30 and TRBJ2-5; tentatively, D is TRBD2 (5 bases). V lost 1 base, J lost 2 bases, and 11 bases lay in between. The CDR3 covers 14 residues. CDR1 is GTSNPN, CDR2 SVGIG, per germline (reference sequence). For the CDR3, the DNA is TGTGCCTGGAGTGGTATGGCGGGTCAAGAGACCCAGTACTTC. Translated: CAWSGMAGQETQYF.

V is TRBV5-6 and J is TRBJ1-1; maybe TRBD1 (6 bases). The CDR3 covers 14 residues. The V gene lost 2 bases and the J gene lost 4 bases, with 12 bases spanning the gap. Germline lookup yields CDR1 SGHDT and CDR2 YYEEEE. This CDR3 reads CASSFYRVGTEAFF. As DNA, the CDR3 is TGTGCCAGCAGCTTTTACAGGGTGGGCACTGAAGCTTTCTTT.

J is TRBJ2-7 and V is TRBV5-6; D is possibly TRBD2 (6 bases). The V gene lost 3 bases and the J gene lost 2 bases, with 15 bases spanning the gap. The CDR3 consists of 15 residues. Germline CDR1 is SGHDT and CDR2 is YYEEEE. CDR3 in DNA: TGTGCCAGCAGCTCAGCCGGGACTCCCCCCTACGAGCAGTACTTC. It is translated as CASSSAGTPPYEQYF.

J is TRBJ2-3 and V is TRBV9, with 12 bases identical to TRBD2. The CDR3 runs to 18 residues. V shed 3 bases, J shed 0 bases, and the junction held 8 bases outside the gene matches. Germline assignment: CDR1 SGDLS and CDR2 YYNGEE. Here the CDR3 reads CASSAPSGGALSTDTQYF. The DNA of the CDR3 is TGTGCCAGCAGCGCCCCTAGCGGGGGGGCTCTTAGCACAGATACGCAGTATTTT.

The chain is built from TRBV9 and TRBJ1-2; 9 bases match TRBD1. From germline, CDR1 is SGDLS and CDR2 YYNGEE. V gave up 0 bases and J gave up 1 base; unmatched junction bases: 10. The CDR3 covers 18 residues. CDR3: CASSVALGTGNLNYGYTF. DNA for the CDR3: TGTGCCAGCAGCGTAGCATTGGGGACAGGGAACCTTAACTATGGCTACACCTTC.

For the CDR3, the DNA is TGTGCCACCAGCAGGAAAGGACTAGCGGGGAACTACGAGCAGTACTTC. Its protein product is CATSRKGLAGNYEQYF. The rearrangement links TRBV15 to TRBJ2-7, with 12 bases identical to TRBD2. Germline lookup yields CDR1 LNHNV and CDR2 YYDKDF (reference sequence). Germline trimming cut 3 bases from V and 3 bases from J; bases unmatched to any gene: 6. This CDR3 spans 16 amino acids. The full variable domain, in which reference TRBV15 and TRBJ2-7 provide the parts outside the CDR3, is DAMVIQNPRYQVTQFGKPVTLSCSQTLNHNVMYWYQQKSSQAPKLLFHYYDKDFNNEADTPDNFQSRRPNTSFCFLDIRSPGLGDTAMYLCATSRKGLAGNYEQYFGPGTRLTVT.

The chain has TRBV30 and TRBJ1-1; 7 bases map to TRBD1. CDR1 and CDR2 from the germline V gene are GTSNPN and SVGIG (reference sequence). The CDR3 extends over 13 amino acids. V shed 5 bases and J 2 bases; nucleotides not matched to a gene: 5. CDR3 region: CAWGRGGNTEAFF. CDR3 coding DNA: TGTGCCTGGGGCAGAGGGGGCAACACTGAAGCTTTCTTT.

J is TRBJ2-5 and V is TRBV5-1; D possibly corresponds to TRBD1 (5 bases). Germline CDR1 is SGHRS and CDR2 is YFSETQ. The CDR3 is 14 amino acids. V was cut by 3 bases and J by 2 bases, with 11 bases left in between. The CDR3 protein is CASSSSDTQETQYF. DNA of the CDR3: TGCGCCAGCAGCTCCTCGGACACACAAGAGACCCAGTACTTC.

The CDR3 region is CASSVGVEQYF. The CDR3 bases are TGTGCCAGCAGCGTCGGGGTGGAGCAGTACTTC. The rearrangement links TRBV7-9 to TRBJ2-7, with D tentatively TRBD2 (5 bases). V lost 5 bases to trimming and J lost 7 bases, with 9 bases between them. The CDR3 consists of 11 residues. Germline assignment: CDR1 SEHNR and CDR2 FQNEAQ (reference sequence).

The chain is built from TRBV2 and TRBJ2-2; D may be TRBD2 (6 bases). Germline V gene sequence: CDR1 SNHLY, CDR2 FYNNEI. The CDR3 length is 17 residues. The ends were cut back, 2 bases at V and 3 bases at J, with 16 bases in the middle. The CDR3 DNA reads TGTGCCAGCAGTGAACCTCTACGCGGGGAAGACACCGGGGAGCTGTTTTTT. Protein product: CASSEPLRGEDTGELFF. Combining the CDR3 with reference TRBV2 and TRBJ2-2 gives the whole variable domain EPEVTQTPSHQVTQMGQEVILRCVPISNHLYFYWYRQILGQKVEFLVSFYNNEISEKSEIFDDQFSVERPDGSNFTLKIRSTKLEDSAMYFCASSEPLRGEDTGELFFGEGSRLTVL.

The rearrangement links TRBV7-9 to TRBJ1-4; unclear D gene. Germline V gene data show CDR1 as SEHNR and CDR2 as FQNEAQ (reference sequence). The CDR3 is 13 residues long. Trimming took 4 bases from V and 5 from J, leaving 8 bases between them. The CDR3 sequence: CASSSAINEKLFF. CDR3 nucleotides: TGTGCCAGCAGCTCCGCTATAAATGAAAAACTGTTTTTT.

The rearrangement links TRBV28 to TRBJ1-5, with D unclear. Germline V lookup: CDR1 MDHEN, CDR2 SYDVKM. V was shortened by 9 bases and J by 1 base, with 10 bases between the two germline ends. The CDR3 is made up of 13 amino acids. The chain's CDR3 is CASTETSNQPQHF. CDR3 coding DNA: TGTGCCAGTACAGAAACCAGCAATCAGCCCCAGCATTTT.

The chain uses TRBV6-5 and TRBJ1-1; D is undetermined. The CDR3 length is 15 residues. CDR1 is MNHEY and CDR2 is SVGAGI in the germline V gene. V lost 7 bases and J lost 2, with 17 bases in between. The CDR3 loop is CASNSGRDVNTEAFF. CDR3 DNA: TGTGCCAGCAATTCCGGACGGGATGTTAACACTGAAGCTTTCTTT.

This chain uses TRBV21-1 with TRBJ2-7; the table's D call of TRBD1 was not tested on the DNA. TRBV21-1 is recorded as a pseudogene. The CDR3 spans 17 residues. In DNA form, the CDR3 reads TGTGCCAGCAGCGAATCGCAACGGACAGGTACCTCCTACGAGCAGTACTTC. Its translation: CASSESQRTGTSYEQYF.